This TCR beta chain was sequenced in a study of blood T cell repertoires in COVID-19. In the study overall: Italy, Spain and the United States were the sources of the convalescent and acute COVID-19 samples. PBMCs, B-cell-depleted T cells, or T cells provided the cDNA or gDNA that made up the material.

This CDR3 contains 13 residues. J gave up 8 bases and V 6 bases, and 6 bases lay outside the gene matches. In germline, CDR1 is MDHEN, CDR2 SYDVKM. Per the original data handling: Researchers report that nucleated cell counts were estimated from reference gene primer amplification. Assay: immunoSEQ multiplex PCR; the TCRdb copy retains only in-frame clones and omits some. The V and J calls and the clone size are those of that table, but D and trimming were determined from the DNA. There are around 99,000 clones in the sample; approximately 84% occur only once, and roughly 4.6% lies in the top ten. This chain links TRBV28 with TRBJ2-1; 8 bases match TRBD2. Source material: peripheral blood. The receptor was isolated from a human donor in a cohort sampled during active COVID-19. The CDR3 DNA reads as TGTGCCAGCAGGGCGGGAGGTGTATATGAGCAGTTCTTC. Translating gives CASRAGGVYEQFF.